One T cell receptor (beta chain) is described in this entry. Sample treatment: preoperative locoregional IRX-2 cytokine immunotherapy. This sample stems from a study of preoperative IRX-2 immunotherapy in early breast cancer. CDR1 and CDR2 (germline): SGHNT, YYREEE (reference sequence). The CDR3 sequence is 17 residues long. Trimming removed 4 bases from V and 7 bases from J, with 24 bases in between. Clones were sequenced by immunoSEQ multiplex PCR, and TCRdb holds only the in-frame ones, with some missing. This sample carries around 62,000 clones, roughly 94% of them seen once, and the ten largest clones take roughly 1.8%.

This clonotype was sampled from a human donor with breast cancer. The specimen was obtained from a patient treated with IRX-2 immunotherapy. The chain combines TRBV5-4 with TRBJ2-1; perhaps TRBD1 as D (6 bases). The CDR3 here is CASSPRPDRHLGNEQFF. CDR3 bases: TGTGCCAGCAGCCCTCGACCCGACAGGCACTTGGGGAATGAGCAGTTCTTC.